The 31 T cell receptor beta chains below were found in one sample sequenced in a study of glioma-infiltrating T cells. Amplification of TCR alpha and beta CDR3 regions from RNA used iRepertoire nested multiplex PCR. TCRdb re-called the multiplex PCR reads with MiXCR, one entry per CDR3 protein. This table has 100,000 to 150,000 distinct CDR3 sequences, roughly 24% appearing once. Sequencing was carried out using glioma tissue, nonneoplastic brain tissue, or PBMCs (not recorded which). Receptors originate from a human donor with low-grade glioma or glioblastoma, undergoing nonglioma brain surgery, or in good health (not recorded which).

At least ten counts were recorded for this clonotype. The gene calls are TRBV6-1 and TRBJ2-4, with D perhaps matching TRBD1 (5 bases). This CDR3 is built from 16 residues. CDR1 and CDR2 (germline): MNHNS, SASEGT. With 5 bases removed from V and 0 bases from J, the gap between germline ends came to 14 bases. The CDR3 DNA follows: TGTGCCAGCAGTACCCGGACACCGCTAGCCAAAAACATTCAGTACTTC. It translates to CASSTRTPLAKNIQYF.

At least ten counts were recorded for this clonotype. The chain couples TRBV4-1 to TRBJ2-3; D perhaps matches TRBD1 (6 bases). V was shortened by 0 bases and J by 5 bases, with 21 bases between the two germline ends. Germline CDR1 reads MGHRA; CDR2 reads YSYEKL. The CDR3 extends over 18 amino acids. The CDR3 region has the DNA TGCGCCAGCAGCCAAGACGTTGCAGCGGACGGGACAAGAGATACGCAGTATTTT. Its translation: CASSQDVAADGTRDTQYF.

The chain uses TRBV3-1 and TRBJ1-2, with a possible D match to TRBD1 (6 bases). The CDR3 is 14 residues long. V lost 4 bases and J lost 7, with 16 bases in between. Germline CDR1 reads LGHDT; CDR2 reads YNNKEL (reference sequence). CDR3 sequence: CASSPGHSGGGYTF. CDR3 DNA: TGTGCCAGCAGCCCGGGACATTCCGGCGGTGGCTACACCTTC.

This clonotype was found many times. CDR3 in amino acids: CASSLEAASYGYTF. CDR3 nucleotide sequence: TGCGCCAGCAGCTTGGAGGCAGCCAGCTATGGCTACACCTTC. The chain employs TRBV5-1 and TRBJ1-2; unclear D gene. Germline loops: CDR1 SGHRS, CDR2 YFSETQ. This CDR3 has 14 amino acids. Trimming left V 0 bases short and J 4 bases short, with 10 bases between. The whole variable domain, remainder taken from reference TRBV5-1 and TRBJ1-2, is KAGVTQTPRYLIKTRGQQVTLSCSPISGHRSVSWYQQTPGQGLQFLFEYFSETQRNKGNFPGRFSGRQFSNSRSEMNVSTLELGDSALYLCASSLEAASYGYTFGSGTRLTVV.

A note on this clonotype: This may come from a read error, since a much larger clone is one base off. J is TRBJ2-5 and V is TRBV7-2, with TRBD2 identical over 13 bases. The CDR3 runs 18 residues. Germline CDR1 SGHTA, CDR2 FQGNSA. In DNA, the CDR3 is TGTGCCAGCCGCTTAGTGTGGACTAGCGGGAGTTCCGGGGAGACCCAGTACTTC. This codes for CASRLVWTSGSSGETQYF.

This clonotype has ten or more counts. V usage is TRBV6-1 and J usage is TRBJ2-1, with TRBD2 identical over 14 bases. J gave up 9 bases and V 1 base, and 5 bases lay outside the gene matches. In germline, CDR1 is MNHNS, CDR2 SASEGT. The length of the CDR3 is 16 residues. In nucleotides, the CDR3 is TGTGCCAGCAGTGAAGGGGGGACTAGCGGGAGATTTGAGCAGTTCTTC. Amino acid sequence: CASSEGGTSGRFEQFF.

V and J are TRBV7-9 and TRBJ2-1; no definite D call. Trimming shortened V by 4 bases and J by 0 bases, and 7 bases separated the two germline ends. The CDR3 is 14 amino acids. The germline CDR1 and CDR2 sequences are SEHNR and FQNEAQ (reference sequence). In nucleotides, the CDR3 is TGTGCCAGCAGCTCCGTGAGCTCCTACAATGAGCAGTTCTTC. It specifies CASSSVSSYNEQFF.

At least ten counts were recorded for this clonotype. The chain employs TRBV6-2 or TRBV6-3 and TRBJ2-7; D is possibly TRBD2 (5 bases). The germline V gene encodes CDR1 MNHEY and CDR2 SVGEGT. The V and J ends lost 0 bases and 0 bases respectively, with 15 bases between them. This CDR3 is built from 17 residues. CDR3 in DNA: TGTGCCAGCAGTTACTCCGGACTCTGGAAGAGCTCCTACGAGCAGTACTTC. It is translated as CASSYSGLWKSSYEQYF.

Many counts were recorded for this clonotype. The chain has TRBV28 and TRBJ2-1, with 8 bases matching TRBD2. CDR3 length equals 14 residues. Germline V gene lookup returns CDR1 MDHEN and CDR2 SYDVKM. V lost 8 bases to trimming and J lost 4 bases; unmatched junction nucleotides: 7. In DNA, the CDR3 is TGTGCCAGCCTTACGATAGCGGGATACAATGAGCAGTTCTTC. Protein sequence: CASLTIAGYNEQFF. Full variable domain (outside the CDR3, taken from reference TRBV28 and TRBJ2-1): DVKVTQSSRYLVKRTGEKVFLECVQDMDHENMFWYRQDPGLGLRLIYFSYDVKMKEKGDIPEGYSVSREKKERFSLILESASTNQTSMYLCASLTIAGYNEQFFGPGTRLTVL.

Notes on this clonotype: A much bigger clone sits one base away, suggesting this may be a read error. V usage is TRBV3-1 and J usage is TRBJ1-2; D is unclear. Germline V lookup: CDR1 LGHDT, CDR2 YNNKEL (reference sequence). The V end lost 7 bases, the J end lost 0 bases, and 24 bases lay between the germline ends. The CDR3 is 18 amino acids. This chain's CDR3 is CASIGYRVHRDTNYGYTF. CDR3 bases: TGTGCCAGCATCGGGTACCGGGTCCACCGCGATACTAACTATGGCTACACCTTC.

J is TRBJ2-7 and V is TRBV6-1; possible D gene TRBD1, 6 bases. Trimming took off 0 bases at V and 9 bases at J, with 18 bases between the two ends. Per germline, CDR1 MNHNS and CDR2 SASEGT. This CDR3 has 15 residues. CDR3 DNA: TGTGCCAGCAGTGAAGCCGGGACATCCCGTTTCGGGCAGTACTTC. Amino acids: CASSEAGTSRFGQYF.

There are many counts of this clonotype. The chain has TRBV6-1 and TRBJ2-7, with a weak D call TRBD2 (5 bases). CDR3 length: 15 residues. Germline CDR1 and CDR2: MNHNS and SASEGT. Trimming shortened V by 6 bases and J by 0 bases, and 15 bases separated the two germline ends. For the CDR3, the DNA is TGTGCCAGCAGCTTCCGCGGACTGGTCTCCTACGAGCAGTACTTC. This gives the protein CASSFRGLVSYEQYF.

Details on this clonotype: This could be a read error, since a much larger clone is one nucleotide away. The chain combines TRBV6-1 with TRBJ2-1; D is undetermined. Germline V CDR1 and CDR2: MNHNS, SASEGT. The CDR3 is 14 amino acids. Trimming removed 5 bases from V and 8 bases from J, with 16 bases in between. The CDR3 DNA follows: TGTGCCAGCAGTCCGATACCAGCCACGGATGAGCAGTTCTTC. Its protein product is CASSPIPATDEQFF.

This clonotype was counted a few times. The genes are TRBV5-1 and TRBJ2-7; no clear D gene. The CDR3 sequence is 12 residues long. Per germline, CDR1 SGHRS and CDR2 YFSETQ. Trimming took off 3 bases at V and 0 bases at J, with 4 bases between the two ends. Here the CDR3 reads CASSWDSYEQYF. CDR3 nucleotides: TGCGCCAGCAGCTGGGACTCCTACGAGCAGTACTTC.

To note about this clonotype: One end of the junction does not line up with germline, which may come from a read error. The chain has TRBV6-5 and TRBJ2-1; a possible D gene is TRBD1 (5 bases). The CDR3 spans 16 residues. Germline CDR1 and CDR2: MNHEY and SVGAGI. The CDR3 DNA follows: TGTGCCAGCAGTGACAGTATTTTTAGGCGTAGCAATGAGCGGTTCTTC. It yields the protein CASSDSIFRRSNERFF.

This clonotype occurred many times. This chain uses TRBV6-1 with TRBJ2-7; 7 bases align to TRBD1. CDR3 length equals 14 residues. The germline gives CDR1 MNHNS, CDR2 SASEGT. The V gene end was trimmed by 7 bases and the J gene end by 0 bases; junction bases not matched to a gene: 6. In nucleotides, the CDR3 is TGTGCCAGCACCGGACAGGCCCGCTCCTACGAGCAGTACTTC. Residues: CASTGQARSYEQYF.

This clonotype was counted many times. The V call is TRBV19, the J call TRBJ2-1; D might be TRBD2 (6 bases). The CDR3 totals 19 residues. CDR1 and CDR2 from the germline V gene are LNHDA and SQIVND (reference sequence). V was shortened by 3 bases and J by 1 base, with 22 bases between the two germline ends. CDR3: CASSMSTSLGRESYNEQFF. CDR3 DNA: TGTGCCAGTAGTATGTCCACTAGCCTTGGTCGGGAGTCCTACAATGAGCAGTTCTTC.

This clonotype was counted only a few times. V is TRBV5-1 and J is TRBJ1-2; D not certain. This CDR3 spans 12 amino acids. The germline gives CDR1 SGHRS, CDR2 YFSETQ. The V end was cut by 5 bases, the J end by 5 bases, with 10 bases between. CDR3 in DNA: TGCGCCAGCAGTCAAGACGAGTATGGCTACACCTTC. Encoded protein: CASSQDEYGYTF. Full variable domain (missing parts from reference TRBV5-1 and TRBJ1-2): KAGVTQTPRYLIKTRGQQVTLSCSPISGHRSVSWYQQTPGQGLQFLFEYFSETQRNKGNFPGRFSGRQFSNSRSEMNVSTLELGDSALYLCASSQDEYGYTFGSGTRLTVV.

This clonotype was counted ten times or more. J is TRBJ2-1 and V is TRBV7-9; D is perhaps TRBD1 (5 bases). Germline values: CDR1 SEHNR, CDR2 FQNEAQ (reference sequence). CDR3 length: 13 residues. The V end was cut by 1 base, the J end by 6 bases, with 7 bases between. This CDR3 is CASSLEGPNEQFF. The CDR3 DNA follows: TGTGCCAGCAGCTTAGAGGGGCCCAATGAGCAGTTCTTC.

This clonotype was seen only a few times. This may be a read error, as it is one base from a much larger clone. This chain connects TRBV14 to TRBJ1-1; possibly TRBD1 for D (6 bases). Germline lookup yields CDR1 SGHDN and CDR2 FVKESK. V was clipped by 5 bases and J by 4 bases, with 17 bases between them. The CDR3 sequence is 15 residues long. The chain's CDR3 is CASSYDRRFGTEAFF. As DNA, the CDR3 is TGTGCCAGCAGCTACGACAGGCGGTTTGGCACTGAAGCTTTCTTT.

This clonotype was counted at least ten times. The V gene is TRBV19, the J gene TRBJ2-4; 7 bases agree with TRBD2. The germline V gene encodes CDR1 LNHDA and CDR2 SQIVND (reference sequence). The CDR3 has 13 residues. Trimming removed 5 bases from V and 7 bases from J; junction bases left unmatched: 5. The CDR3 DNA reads TGTGCCAGTAGTTTGCCCGGGAGGAACATTCAGTACTTC. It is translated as CASSLPGRNIQYF.

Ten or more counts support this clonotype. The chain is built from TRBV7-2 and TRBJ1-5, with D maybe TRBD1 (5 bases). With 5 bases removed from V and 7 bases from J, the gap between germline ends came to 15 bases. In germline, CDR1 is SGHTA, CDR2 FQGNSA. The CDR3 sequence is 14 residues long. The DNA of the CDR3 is TGTGCCAGCAGCCCCTCGGGCGGGGCACAGCCCCAGCATTTT. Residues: CASSPSGGAQPQHF.

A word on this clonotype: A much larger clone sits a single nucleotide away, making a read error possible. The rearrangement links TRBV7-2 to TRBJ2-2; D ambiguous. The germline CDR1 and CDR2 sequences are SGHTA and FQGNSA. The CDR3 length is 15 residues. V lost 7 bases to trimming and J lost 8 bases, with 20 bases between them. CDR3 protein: CASNMNRASQGELFF. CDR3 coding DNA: TGTGCCAGCAACATGAATAGGGCTAGTCAGGGGGAGCTGTTTTTT.

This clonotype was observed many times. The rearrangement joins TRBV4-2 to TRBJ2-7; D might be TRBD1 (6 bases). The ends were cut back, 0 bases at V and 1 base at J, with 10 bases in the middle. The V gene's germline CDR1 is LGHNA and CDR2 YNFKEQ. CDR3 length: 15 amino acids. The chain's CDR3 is CASSQDQGWSYEQYF. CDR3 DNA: TGTGCCAGCAGCCAAGATCAGGGGTGGTCCTACGAGCAGTACTTC.

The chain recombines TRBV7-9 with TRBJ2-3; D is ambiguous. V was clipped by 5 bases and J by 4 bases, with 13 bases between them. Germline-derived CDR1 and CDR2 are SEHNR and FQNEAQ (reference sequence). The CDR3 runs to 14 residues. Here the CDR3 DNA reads TGTGCCAGCAGCCTCCGGGCCGCGGCAGATACGCAGTATTTT. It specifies CASSLRAAADTQYF.

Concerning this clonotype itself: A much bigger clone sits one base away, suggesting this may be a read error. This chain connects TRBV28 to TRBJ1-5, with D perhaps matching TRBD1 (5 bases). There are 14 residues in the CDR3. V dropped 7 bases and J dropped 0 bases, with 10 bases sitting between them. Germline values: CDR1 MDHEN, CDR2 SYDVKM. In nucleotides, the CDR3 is TGTGCCAGCAAGGGAGGGGATAGCAATCAGCCCCAGCATTTT. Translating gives CASKGGDSNQPQHF.

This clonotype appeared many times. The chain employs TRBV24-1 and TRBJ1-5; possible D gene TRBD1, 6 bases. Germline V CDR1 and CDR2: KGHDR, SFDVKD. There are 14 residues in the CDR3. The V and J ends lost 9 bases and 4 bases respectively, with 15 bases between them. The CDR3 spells CATGGGQVNQPQHF. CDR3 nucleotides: TGTGCCACCGGAGGGGGACAAGTTAATCAGCCCCAGCATTTT.

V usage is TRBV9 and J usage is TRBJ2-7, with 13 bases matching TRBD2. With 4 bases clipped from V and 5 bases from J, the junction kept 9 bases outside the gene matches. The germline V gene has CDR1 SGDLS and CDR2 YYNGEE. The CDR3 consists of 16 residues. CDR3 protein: CASSPRTSGSRNEQYF. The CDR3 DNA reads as TGTGCCAGCAGCCCCCGGACTAGCGGGAGTAGGAACGAGCAGTACTTC.

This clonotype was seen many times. The DNA of the CDR3 is TGTGCCAGCAGTCTTCTTCCTCCGTTGAACACTGAAGCTTTCTTT. Translating gives CASSLLPPLNTEAFF. The chain carries TRBV27 and TRBJ1-1; D is unresolved. The CDR3 length is 15 residues. Germline V gene lookup returns CDR1 MNHEY and CDR2 SMNVEV (reference sequence). V was trimmed by 5 bases and J by 0 bases, leaving 13 bases between them.

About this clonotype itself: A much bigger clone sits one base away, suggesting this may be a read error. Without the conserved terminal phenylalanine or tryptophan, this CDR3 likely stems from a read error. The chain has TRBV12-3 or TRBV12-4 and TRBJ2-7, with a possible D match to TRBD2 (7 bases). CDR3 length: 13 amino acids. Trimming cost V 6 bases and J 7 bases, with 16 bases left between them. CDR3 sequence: CASRSQGAGEQYY. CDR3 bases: TGTGCCAGCAGGTCACAGGGAGCGGGGGAGCAGTACTAC.

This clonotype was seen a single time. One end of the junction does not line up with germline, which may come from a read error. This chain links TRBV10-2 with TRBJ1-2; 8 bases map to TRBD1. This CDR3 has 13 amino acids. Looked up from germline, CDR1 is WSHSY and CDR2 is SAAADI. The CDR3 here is CTTDTGGNYGYTF. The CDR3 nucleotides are TGTACCACAGACACAGGGGGAAACTATGGCTACACCTTC.